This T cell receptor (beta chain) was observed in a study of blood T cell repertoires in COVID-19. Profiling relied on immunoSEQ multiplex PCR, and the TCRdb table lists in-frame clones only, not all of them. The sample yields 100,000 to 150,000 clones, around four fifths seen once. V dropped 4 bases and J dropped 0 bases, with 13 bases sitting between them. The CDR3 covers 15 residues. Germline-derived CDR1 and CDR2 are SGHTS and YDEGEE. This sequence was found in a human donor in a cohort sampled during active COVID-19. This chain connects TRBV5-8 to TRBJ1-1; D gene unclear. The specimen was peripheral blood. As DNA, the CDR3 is TGTGCCAGCAGCCCCCGCGGCGCACTGAACACTGAAGCTTTCTTT. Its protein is CASSPRGALNTEAFF.